Listed below are T cell receptor beta chains from one sample, sequenced in a study of blood T cell repertoires in COVID-19. Profiled with immunoSEQ multiplex PCR; TCRdb holds only in-frame clones, not every one. Of about 270,000 clones in the sample, about nine tenths were seen once. Sequencing was done on a sample of PBMCs or T cells enriched from blood (not recorded which). These receptors were collected from a woman between 40 and 50 years old with acute COVID-19. The CDR3 runs from the conserved cysteine through the conserved F or W. The D gene is left open where the match is weak.

d_gene	v_gene	j_gene	len	CDR3aa
TRBD2	TRBV5-1	TRBJ2-5	14	CASNSGGLQETQYF
.	TRBV28	TRBJ2-7	11	CASRSGVEQYF
.	TRBV24-1	TRBJ1-1	13	CATSRGENTEAFF
.	TRBV14	TRBJ2-1	13	CASSPGRAPLQFF
TRBD1	TRBV6-6	TRBJ1-5	17	CASSPGTGIPSSQPQHF
TRBD1	TRBV7-2	TRBJ1-2	14	CASSWGAGQGGYTF
.	TRBV18	TRBJ1-5	18	CASSAQPPSTGNNQPQHF
TRBD1	TRBV28	TRBJ1-6	15	CASSRPQGAASPLHF
.	TRBV5-1	TRBJ2-1	14	CASSLAGPYNEQFF
.	TRBV5-1	TRBJ1-2	13	CASSLGTDYGYTF
.	TRBV2	TRBJ2-2	16	CASSDEGSRITGELFF
TRBD1	TRBV30	TRBJ2-3	13	CAWSRDSMDTQYF
TRBD1	TRBV18	TRBJ1-2	15	CASSPDQGAIYGYTF